One and the same sample provided the 30 T cell receptor beta chains below, sequenced in a study of cytotoxic CD8 clonotypes in ibrutinib-treated CLL (dated by TCRdb to the early 2020s). Libraries came from the immunoSEQ multiplex PCR assay. TCRdb carries this immuneACCESS record with in-frame sequences only. Its versions omit some clonotypes, under half of them owing to an unresolved V gene in the studies checked, with the rest unexplained. A total of some 350,000 clones appear in this sample, roughly 70% of them only once. The leading ten clones occupy roughly 6.3% of the sample. The material was PBMCs, obtained after 36 months of ibrutinib treatment. These receptors all come from a human donor with chronic lymphocytic leukemia.

The rearrangement joins TRBV2 to TRBJ2-2; 13 nucleotides match TRBD2. This CDR3 has 15 residues. Germline V gives CDR1 SNHLY, CDR2 FYNNEI. Unmatched junction bases numbered 2, after V lost 4 bases and J lost 6 bases. The CDR3 region is CASSVGLAGPGELFF. The CDR3 DNA follows: TGTGCCAGCAGTGTGGGACTAGCGGGACCCGGGGAGCTGTTTTTT.

CDR3 amino acids: CAISALASGVNEQFF. The CDR3 DNA is TGTGCCATCAGCGCTCTTGCTAGCGGGGTAAATGAGCAGTTCTTC. The chain couples TRBV6-5 to TRBJ2-1; 9 nucleotides match TRBD2. The germline CDR1 and CDR2 sequences are MNHEY and SVGAGI. The CDR3 sequence is 15 residues long. Trimming at V came to 10 bases and at J to 7 bases, leaving 14 bases not matched to a gene.

The chain links TRBV23-1 to TRBJ1-2; D perhaps matches TRBD1 (6 bases). TRBV23-1 is an open reading frame, and its role is uncertain. This CDR3 is built from 13 residues. Trimming took 1 base from V and 8 from J, leaving 11 bases between them. Written as DNA, the CDR3 is TGCGCCAGCAGTCAATTTTTGGGGGGCGGCTACACCTTC. Encoded protein: CASSQFLGGGYTF.

This clone has more than one count but fewer than ten. The chain has TRBV9 and TRBJ2-7; 8 bases agree with TRBD1. Trimming at V came to 4 bases and at J to 2 bases, leaving 8 bases not matched to a gene. This CDR3 region has 15 residues. Looked up from germline, CDR1 is SGDLS and CDR2 is YYNGEE. The CDR3 sequence: CASSPEQGATYEQYF. Here the CDR3 DNA reads TGTGCCAGCAGCCCCGAGCAGGGGGCCACCTACGAGCAGTACTTC.

V is TRBV10-3 and J is TRBJ2-7; 9 nucleotides line up with TRBD2. The V gene's germline CDR1 is ENHRY and CDR2 SYGVKD. V was clipped by 6 bases and J by 5 bases; unmatched bases: 5. The CDR3 consists of 13 residues. The CDR3 sequence: CAIRPGLAHEQYF. CDR3 sequence (DNA): TGTGCCATCAGACCGGGACTAGCCCACGAGCAGTACTTC.

This clone was counted a single time. The genes are TRBV7-2 and TRBJ2-3; unclear D gene. The V gene's germline CDR1 is SGHTA and CDR2 FQGNSA. The V and J ends lost 0 bases and 0 bases respectively, with 10 bases between them. This CDR3 contains 16 residues. The CDR3 region has the DNA TGTGCCAGCAGCTTAGCCCTGTTCCAAAGCACAGATACGCAGTATTTT. Protein sequence: CASSLALFQSTDTQYF.

The genes are TRBV7-3 and TRBJ2-2, with 7 nucleotides matching TRBD2. Looked up from germline, CDR1 is SGHTA and CDR2 is FQGTGA. CDR3 length: 16 amino acids. After removal of 1 base from V and 3 bases from J, the junction contained 5 bases not matched to a gene. The CDR3 DNA follows: TGTGCCAGCAGCTTAATGGTAGCGGGCGACACCGGGGAGCTGTTTTTT. Protein sequence: CASSLMVAGDTGELFF.

This clone was counted between two and nine times. This sample also contains other DNA sequences that code for the same CDR3. The V gene is TRBV7-9, the J gene TRBJ1-2; D ambiguous. The CDR3 covers 12 residues. Per the germline V gene, CDR1 is SEHNR and CDR2 is FQNEAQ (reference sequence). Trimming pared 1 base from V and 4 bases from J, leaving 4 bases between. The CDR3 DNA sequence: TGTGCCAGCAGCTTAGGTCCCTATGGCTACACCTTC. Translated, it gives CASSLGPYGYTF.

The chain is built from TRBV9 and TRBJ1-2; D is possibly TRBD1 (5 bases). Trimming removed 3 bases from V and 4 bases from J, with 10 bases in between. The germline gives CDR1 SGDLS, CDR2 YYNGEE. The CDR3 covers 13 residues. The CDR3 sequence is CASSAQTVYGYTF. DNA of the CDR3: TGTGCCAGCAGCGCCCAGACAGTCTATGGCTACACCTTC. Using reference TRBV9 and TRBJ1-2 for the parts outside the CDR3, the full variable domain is DSGVTQTPKHLITATGQRVTLRCSPRSGDLSVYWYQQSLDQGLQFLIQYYNGEERAKGNILERFSAQQFPDLHSELNLSSLELGDSALYFCASSAQTVYGYTFGSGTRLTVV.

The chain has TRBV6-5 and TRBJ2-7; D may be TRBD1 (6 bases). Trimming cost V 2 bases and J 5 bases, with 13 bases left between them. The CDR3 length is 14 residues. Germline V gene lookup returns CDR1 MNHEY and CDR2 SVGAGI. Here the CDR3 reads CASSYTGTLDEQYF. In DNA form, the CDR3 reads TGTGCCAGCAGTTACACCGGGACACTCGACGAGCAGTACTTC.

The chain's CDR3 is CASSESREQYF. For the CDR3, the DNA is TGTGCCAGCAGTGAAAGTCGGGAGCAGTACTTC. This chain links TRBV6-1 with TRBJ2-7; D remains unclear. CDR3 length: 11 amino acids. Germline V gene sequence: CDR1 MNHNS, CDR2 SASEGT. Trimming shortened V by 2 bases and J by 7 bases, and 6 bases separated the two germline ends.

The V and J genes are TRBV7-9 and TRBJ1-4; D ambiguous. Germline-derived CDR1 and CDR2 are SEHNR and FQNEAQ (reference sequence). The ends were cut back, 2 bases at V and 4 bases at J, with 8 bases in the middle. The CDR3 has 14 amino acids. In DNA form, the CDR3 reads TGTGCCAGCAGCTTACTCGGTCTTAATGAAAAACTGTTTTTT. This codes for CASSLLGLNEKLFF.

In its sample, this clone was seen a few times. The J gene is TRBJ1-5, the V gene TRBV2; maybe TRBD1 (6 bases). The CDR3 runs 16 residues. Trimming took off 4 bases at V and 5 bases at J, with 18 bases between the two ends. The germline CDR1 and CDR2 sequences are SNHLY and FYNNEI. CDR3 DNA sequence: TGTGCCAGCAGTGCCCCAAGGGGGAACGGTGATCAGCCCCAGCATTTT. This codes for CASSAPRGNGDQPQHF.

The chain links TRBV29-1 to TRBJ1-3, with D possibly being TRBD1 (5 bases). CDR1 SQVTM and CDR2 ANQGSEA come from the germline V gene. The V and J ends lost 1 base and 2 bases respectively, with 6 bases between them. The CDR3 totals 13 residues. Here the CDR3 DNA reads TGCAGCGTTGAAGGAGGGGCTGGAAACACCATATATTTT. Amino acids: CSVEGGAGNTIYF.

The chain links TRBV6-1 to TRBJ2-3; D gene ambiguous. There are 12 residues in the CDR3. CDR1 MNHNS and CDR2 SASEGT come from the germline V gene. With 3 bases removed from V and 6 bases from J, the gap between germline ends came to 7 bases. CDR3 residues: CASSDSSDTQYF. Written as DNA, the CDR3 is TGTGCCAGCAGTGATTCGTCTGATACGCAGTATTTT.

The genes are TRBV5-1 and TRBJ2-3; D unresolved. Per the germline V gene, CDR1 is SGHRS and CDR2 is YFSETQ. This CDR3 has 14 residues. V was cut by 1 base and J by 4 bases, with 10 bases left in between. CDR3 in DNA: TGCGCCAGCAGCTTGAGGGTTTCGTCAGATACGCAGTATTTT. Its translation: CASSLRVSSDTQYF. The full variable domain, its missing parts supplied by reference TRBV5-1 and TRBJ2-3, is KAGVTQTPRYLIKTRGQQVTLSCSPISGHRSVSWYQQTPGQGLQFLFEYFSETQRNKGNFPGRFSGRQFSNSRSEMNVSTLELGDSALYLCASSLRVSSDTQYFGPGTRLTVL.

DNA of the CDR3: TGTGCCAGCAGCGTTCCGACTAGCGGTTACAATGAGCAGTTCTTC. Translation gives CASSVPTSGYNEQFF. J is TRBJ2-1 and V is TRBV9, with TRBD2 matching 9 bases. With V trimmed by 2 bases and J by 4 bases, 4 bases remained unmatched. Looked up from germline, CDR1 is SGDLS and CDR2 is YYNGEE. The CDR3 runs to 15 residues. The full variable domain, in which reference TRBV9 and TRBJ2-1 provide the parts outside the CDR3, is DSGVTQTPKHLITATGQRVTLRCSPRSGDLSVYWYQQSLDQGLQFLIQYYNGEERAKGNILERFSAQQFPDLHSELNLSSLELGDSALYFCASSVPTSGYNEQFFGPGTRLTVL.

This clone was seen a handful of times. The gene calls are TRBV11-2 and TRBJ1-5, with D perhaps matching TRBD1 (6 bases). With 8 bases removed from V and 4 bases from J, the gap between germline ends came to 9 bases. Germline lookup yields CDR1 SGHAT and CDR2 FQNNGV. The CDR3 spans 12 residues. The CDR3 loop reads CASSQGNQPQHF. The CDR3, as DNA: TGTGCCAGCTCACAGGGTAATCAGCCCCAGCATTTT.

The chain employs TRBV5-4 and TRBJ2-5; D uncertain. The CDR3 covers 15 residues. V shed 2 bases and J shed 2 bases, with 13 bases lying between them. The germline V gene has CDR1 SGHNT and CDR2 YYREEE (reference sequence). The CDR3 loop reads CASSLGWPTQETQYF. The CDR3 nucleotides are TGTGCCAGCAGCTTAGGTTGGCCAACTCAAGAGACCCAGTACTTC.

The chain recombines TRBV5-1 with TRBJ2-7, with a tentative D call TRBD2 (6 bases). Trimming stripped 4 bases from V and 3 bases from J, with 14 bases between. CDR1 and CDR2 (germline): SGHRS, YFSETQ. This CDR3 is built from 14 residues. Here the CDR3 reads CASSASGLSYEQYF. The CDR3 nucleotides read TGCGCCAGCAGCGCCTCGGGACTGAGCTACGAGCAGTACTTC.

This rearrangement joins TRBV11-1 to TRBJ2-3; D is uncertain. V was clipped by 6 bases and J by 2 bases, with 3 bases between them. Germline V gene sequence: CDR1 SGHAT, CDR2 FQDESV (reference sequence). The CDR3 has 11 residues. The CDR3 is CASSSTDTQYF. CDR3 coding DNA: TGTGCCAGCAGTTCCACAGATACGCAGTATTTT.

The CDR3 nucleotides read TGCGCCAGCAGTGAGGCCGGGACTAGCATGGATACGCAGTATTTT. This codes for CASSEAGTSMDTQYF. The gene calls are TRBV10-2 and TRBJ2-3, with 9 bases matching TRBD2. Per germline, CDR1 WSHSY and CDR2 SAAADI. The CDR3 consists of 15 residues. Trimming removed 2 bases from V and 6 bases from J; junction bases left unmatched: 6.

The V call is TRBV7-2, the J call TRBJ2-2; 7 bases align to TRBD2. The CDR3 is 14 amino acids. Germline trimming cut 5 bases from V and 6 bases from J; bases unmatched to any gene: 6. The germline V gene encodes CDR1 SGHTA and CDR2 FQGNSA. CDR3 protein: CASSPSTSAGELFF. The CDR3 DNA sequence: TGTGCCAGCAGCCCTTCTACTAGCGCCGGGGAGCTGTTTTTT.

Remarks on this clone: Just one base apart from a much larger clone, this may be a read error. Here the CDR3 reads CASSTQGNTEAFF. Here the CDR3 DNA reads TGTGCCAGCAGCACACAGGGGAACACTGAAGCTTTCTTT. This sequence joins TRBV7-6 and TRBJ1-1; possibly TRBD1 for D (6 bases). CDR3 length: 13 residues. CDR1 is SGHVS, CDR2 FNYEAQ, per germline. V shed 5 bases and J shed 1 base, with 8 bases lying between them. Variable domain in full (rest from reference TRBV7-6 and TRBJ1-1): GAGVSQSPRYKVTKRGQDVALRCDPISGHVSLYWYRQALGQGPEFLTYFNYEAQQDKSGLPNDRFSAERPEGSISTLTIQRTEQRDSAMYRCASSTQGNTEAFFGQGTRLTVV.

CDR3 region: CASSQTSAGSYEQYF. As DNA, the CDR3 is TGTGCCAGCAGCCAGACCTCAGCGGGGTCTTACGAGCAGTACTTC. This chain joins TRBV7-2 and TRBJ2-7, with TRBD2 matching over 7 bases. Germline-derived CDR1 and CDR2 are SGHTA and FQGNSA. The CDR3 contains 15 residues. Losses at the gene ends were 5 bases for V and 4 bases for J; bases not matched to a gene: 11.

The chain uses TRBV29-1 and TRBJ2-7; maybe TRBD2 (6 bases). Germline-derived CDR1 and CDR2 are SQVTM and ANQGSEA. The CDR3 runs 13 residues. V shed 4 bases and J shed 2 bases, with 12 bases lying between them. Written as DNA, the CDR3 is TGCAGCGTTGGCGCGGGGACGGCCTACGAGCAGTACTTC. Protein: CSVGAGTAYEQYF.

The rearrangement uses TRBV27 and TRBJ2-1; possible D gene TRBD1, 6 bases. V lost 5 bases to trimming and J lost 7 bases, with 9 bases between them. The CDR3 sequence is 12 residues long. CDR1 and CDR2 from the germline V gene are MNHEY and SMNVEV (reference sequence). The CDR3: CASSTRGNEQFF. The CDR3 DNA reads as TGTGCCAGCAGTACAAGGGGGAATGAGCAGTTCTTC.

This chain uses TRBV9 with TRBJ2-7, with 8 bases lining up with TRBD1. Looked up from germline, CDR1 is SGDLS and CDR2 is YYNGEE. CDR3 size: 15 residues. After removal of 0 bases from V and 4 bases from J, the junction contained 6 bases not matched to a gene. The CDR3 sequence: CASSVGAGGGYEQYF. The CDR3 DNA reads as TGTGCCAGCAGCGTAGGAGCAGGGGGCGGTTACGAGCAGTACTTC.

This clone was observed a few times. Other DNA sequences in this specimen translate into the identical CDR3. The chain uses TRBV9 and TRBJ1-2; D may be TRBD1 (6 bases). The ends were cut back, 2 bases at V and 8 bases at J, with 10 bases in the middle. The CDR3 spans 12 residues. CDR1 is SGDLS and CDR2 is YYNGEE in the germline V gene. CDR3 coding DNA: TGTGCCAGCAGCGTGCGGGGGCTCGGCTACACCTTC. Encoded protein: CASSVRGLGYTF.

V and J are TRBV13 and TRBJ1-2; D might be TRBD1 (6 bases). V gave up 4 bases and J gave up 4 bases, with 16 bases separating them. The CDR3 consists of 15 residues. Per the germline V gene, CDR1 is PRHDT and CDR2 is FYEKMQ (reference sequence). CDR3 region: CASSSPSTGFYGYTF. In DNA, the CDR3 is TGTGCCAGCAGCTCCCCCTCTACAGGGTTCTATGGCTACACCTTC.